These 19 T cell receptor beta chains originate from one sample sequenced in a study of T cell responses to AZD1222 COVID-19 vaccine. Repertoires were generated with immunoSEQ multiplex PCR, while TCRdb's copy carries only in-frame clones and drops some. The sample lists under 200,000 clones, just over 90% seen once, with about 1.6% in the top ten. Here the sequenced sample was peripheral blood, taken on day 0 of AZD1222 vaccination. These receptor sequences come from an adult in good health.

CDR3 in DNA: TGTGCCAGCAGCCCCGGTGGGCCTAGGCGGAGGGACGAGCAGTACTTC. It codes for CASSPGGPRRRDEQYF. The rearrangement uses TRBV7-3 and TRBJ2-7; tentative D call: TRBD2 (6 bases). The germline gives CDR1 SGHTA, CDR2 FQGTGA. This CDR3 region has 16 residues. V was trimmed by 5 bases and J by 5 bases, leaving 22 bases between them.

V gene TRBV19 combines with J gene TRBJ1-5; 7 bases are shared with TRBD1. CDR1 and CDR2 (germline): LNHDA, SQIVND (reference sequence). The CDR3 covers 16 residues. The junction had 12 bases not matched to a gene; V was cut back by 3 bases and J by 7 bases. The CDR3: CASSIYEGARGQPQHF. As DNA, the CDR3 is TGTGCCAGTAGTATTTACGAGGGGGCTCGGGGGCAGCCCCAGCATTTT.

The rearrangement joins TRBV11-3 to TRBJ1-1, with 7 bases aligning to TRBD1. CDR1 SGHNT and CDR2 YENEEA come from the germline V gene. CDR3 size: 12 residues. V lost 4 bases to trimming and J lost 5 bases; unmatched junction nucleotides: 1. The CDR3 nucleotides are TGTGCCAGCAGCTCGACAGGGACTGAAGCTTTCTTT. Its protein product is CASSSTGTEAFF. The entire variable domain, with the rest obtained from reference TRBV11-3 and TRBJ1-1, is as follows: EAGVVQSPRYKIIEKKQPVAFWCNPISGHNTLYWYLQNLGQGPELLIRYENEEAVDDSQLPKDRFSAERLKGVDSTLKIQPAELGDSAVYLCASSSTGTEAFFGQGTRLTVV.

The chain's CDR3 is CASSYSDRDQPQHF. In DNA, the CDR3 is TGTGCCAGCAGTTACTCGGACAGGGATCAGCCCCAGCATTTT. The J gene is TRBJ1-5, the V gene TRBV6-5; 8 nucleotides agree with TRBD1. CDR1 MNHEY and CDR2 SVGAGI come from the germline V gene. The length of the CDR3 is 14 residues. Trimming cost V 0 bases and J 5 bases; bases outside gene matches: 0.

The chain uses TRBV4-3 and TRBJ2-1, with 8 bases identical to TRBD2. The germline CDR1 and CDR2 sequences are LGHNA and YSLEER. V dropped 1 base and J dropped 4; count of bases not matched to a gene: 3. The CDR3 has 15 amino acids. The CDR3 here is CASSQGLANYNEQFF. CDR3 in DNA: TGCGCCAGCAGCCAAGGACTAGCGAATTACAATGAGCAGTTCTTC.

For the CDR3, the DNA is TGTGCCAGCCGATTGGGACAGTCGAACACTGAAGCTTTCTTT. It specifies CASRLGQSNTEAFF. This chain joins TRBV27 and TRBJ1-1; 7 bases agree with TRBD1. The CDR3 totals 14 residues. The germline CDR1 and CDR2 sequences are MNHEY and SMNVEV (reference sequence). J lost 1 base, V lost 8 bases, and 7 bases had no gene match.

Note on this clone: Different DNA sequences within this sample yield the same CDR3. The V and J genes are TRBV6-5 and TRBJ2-7; tentatively, D is TRBD1 (6 bases). In germline, CDR1 is MNHEY, CDR2 SVGAGI. V was pared by 5 bases and J by 4 bases, with 9 bases between. The CDR3 runs 12 residues. Here the CDR3 reads CASSLDRYEQYF. CDR3 in DNA: TGTGCCAGCAGTCTGGACAGATACGAGCAGTACTTC.

Here the CDR3 DNA reads TGTGCCAGCAGCTTAGAATACAACTTGATGAACGGACTGTTTTTT. Amino acid sequence: CASSLEYNLMNGLFF. The chain recombines TRBV7-8 with TRBJ1-4, with D unclear. This CDR3 is built from 15 residues. Looked up from germline, CDR1 is SGHVS and CDR2 is FQNEAQ. The germline V and J ends were trimmed by 1 base and 13 bases, with 19 bases remaining between them.

V is TRBV6-5 and J is TRBJ1-2, with D uncertain. Germline CDR1 is MNHEY and CDR2 is SVGAGI. The CDR3 has 14 residues. Trimming pared 0 bases from V and 4 bases from J, leaving 9 bases between. As DNA, the CDR3 is TGTGCCAGCAGTTACTCGGGGAGATCCTATGGCTACACCTTC. It encodes CASSYSGRSYGYTF.

This sequence joins TRBV10-3 and TRBJ2-2, with D maybe TRBD2 (5 bases). This CDR3 has 14 amino acids. The V end lost 6 bases, the J end lost 5 bases, and 13 bases lay between the germline ends. CDR1 is ENHRY and CDR2 is SYGVKD in the germline V gene. This CDR3 is CAISPGRGTGELFF. The CDR3 coding sequence is TGTGCCATCAGCCCGGGCCGAGGGACCGGGGAGCTGTTTTTT.

The genes are TRBV5-1 and TRBJ2-5; D not resolved. There are 12 residues in the CDR3. CDR1 SGHRS and CDR2 YFSETQ come from the germline V gene. Trimming shortened V by 4 bases and J by 5 bases, and 9 bases separated the two germline ends. The CDR3 nucleotides are TGCGCCAGCAGCACGCATTGGGAGACCCAGTACTTC. Protein product: CASSTHWETQYF.

This chain joins TRBV25-1 and TRBJ1-1; TRBD1 might be the D (6 bases). Trimming cost V 2 bases and J 4 bases, with 14 bases left between them. CDR1 is MGHDK, CDR2 SYGVNS, per germline. The length of the CDR3 is 15 residues. The CDR3 DNA reads TGTGCCAGCAGTGAACCAACAGGGATAGGCACTGAAGCTTTCTTT. It yields the protein CASSEPTGIGTEAFF. Full variable domain (rest looked up from reference TRBV25-1 and TRBJ1-1): EADIYQTPRYLVIGTGKKITLECSQTMGHDKMYWYQQDPGMELHLIHYSYGVNSTEKGDLSSESTVSRIRTEHFPLTLESARPSHTSQYLCASSEPTGIGTEAFFGQGTRLTVV.

This clone was detected only once. The chain recombines TRBV11-2 with TRBJ2-3; weak D call: TRBD2 (6 bases). CDR1 SGHAT and CDR2 FQNNGV come from the germline V gene. The CDR3 has 16 residues. V shed 1 base and J shed 2 bases, with 13 bases lying between them. CDR3 coding DNA: TGTGCCAGCAGCTTAGTAGGGCGGGGCTACACAGATACGCAGTATTTT. It translates to CASSLVGRGYTDTQYF.

V usage is TRBV11-3 and J usage is TRBJ2-1, with 14 positions matching TRBD2. The junction had 3 bases not matched to a gene; V was cut back by 1 base and J by 4 bases. Germline loops: CDR1 SGHNT, CDR2 YENEEA. This CDR3 comprises 17 residues. The CDR3 DNA is TGTGCCAGCAGCTTAGGGACTAGCGGGGGGATGTACAATGAGCAGTTCTTC. Translating it yields CASSLGTSGGMYNEQFF.

V gene TRBV6-6 combines with J gene TRBJ2-5; TRBD2 matches 8 bases. With V trimmed by 7 bases and J by 1 base, 11 bases remained unmatched. This CDR3 has 16 residues. CDR1 is MNHNY and CDR2 is SVGAGI in the germline V gene (reference sequence). CDR3 in DNA: TGTGCCAGCATAGGGGTCGGCGGGGGGCTCCAAGAGACCCAGTACTTC. This sequence encodes CASIGVGGGLQETQYF.

The chain recombines TRBV7-8 with TRBJ2-1; D may be TRBD1 or TRBD2 (5 bases each). CDR1 SGHVS and CDR2 FQNEAQ come from the germline V gene. The CDR3 is 15 residues long. V lost 6 bases, J lost 5 bases, and 17 bases lay in between. The CDR3 here is CASSPPSRGNNEQFF. CDR3 bases: TGTGCCAGCAGTCCTCCCTCTCGGGGCAACAATGAGCAGTTCTTC.

For the CDR3, the DNA is TGTGCCAGCAGTTTCGGAAGGGCAACTAATGAAAAACTGTTTTTT. Amino acid sequence: CASSFGRATNEKLFF. The chain uses TRBV28 and TRBJ1-4; D not certain. The ends were cut back, 3 bases at V and 0 bases at J, with 8 bases in the middle. The CDR3 length is 15 residues. The germline CDR1 and CDR2 sequences are MDHEN and SYDVKM. The complete variable domain, with remaining parts taken from reference TRBV28 and TRBJ1-4, reads DVKVTQSSRYLVKRTGEKVFLECVQDMDHENMFWYRQDPGLGLRLIYFSYDVKMKEKGDIPEGYSVSREKKERFSLILESASTNQTSMYLCASSFGRATNEKLFFGSGTQLSVL.

The chain carries TRBV6-5 and TRBJ1-3; no definite D call. Germline V gene data show CDR1 as MNHEY and CDR2 as SVGAGI. Trimming left V 10 bases short and J 2 bases short, with 9 bases between. This CDR3 contains 12 residues. The CDR3 loop reads CAKDGAGNTIYF. CDR3 bases: TGTGCCAAAGACGGGGCTGGAAACACCATATATTTT.

The chain is built from TRBV19 and TRBJ1-2; 9 nucleotides agree with TRBD1. The CDR3 sequence is 16 residues long. In germline, CDR1 is LNHDA, CDR2 SQIVND (reference sequence). Germline trimming cut 3 bases from V and 5 bases from J; bases unmatched to any gene: 10. CDR3 loop: CASSIENTGGVYGYTF. Written as DNA, the CDR3 is TGTGCCAGTAGTATCGAAAACACAGGGGGCGTTTATGGCTACACCTTC.